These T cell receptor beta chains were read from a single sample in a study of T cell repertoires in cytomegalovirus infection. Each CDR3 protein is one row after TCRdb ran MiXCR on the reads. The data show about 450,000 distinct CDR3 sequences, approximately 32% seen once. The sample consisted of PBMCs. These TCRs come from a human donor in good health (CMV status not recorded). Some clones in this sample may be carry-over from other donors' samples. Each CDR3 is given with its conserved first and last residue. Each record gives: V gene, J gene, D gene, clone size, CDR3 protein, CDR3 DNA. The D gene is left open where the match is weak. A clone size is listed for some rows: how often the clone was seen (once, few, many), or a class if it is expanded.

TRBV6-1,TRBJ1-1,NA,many,CASRNGRNTEAFF,TGTGCCAGCAGAAACGGACGGAACACTGAAGCTTTCTTT
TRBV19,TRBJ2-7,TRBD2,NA,CASTSGSSYEQYF,TGTGCCAGCACTAGCGGCAGCTCCTACGAGCAGTACTTC
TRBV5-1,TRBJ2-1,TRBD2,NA,CASSITRAGGHNEQFF,TGCGCCAGCAGCATCACCCGAGCGGGGGGGCACAATGAGCAGTTCTTC
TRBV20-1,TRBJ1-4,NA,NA,CSARDPPDGNEKLFF,TGCAGTGCGAGAGATCCTCCGGACGGGAATGAAAAACTGTTTTTT
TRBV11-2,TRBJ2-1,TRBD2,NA,CASSLKRGNYNEKFF,TGTGCCAGCAGCTTGAAGCGGGGGAATTACAATGAGAAGTTCTTC
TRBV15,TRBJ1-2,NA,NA,CATSRTPASRGNYGYTF,TGTGCCACCAGCAGGACGCCTGCGAGCAGGGGAAACTATGGCTACACCTTC
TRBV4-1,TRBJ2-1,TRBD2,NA,CASSQDSPSGIYNEQFF,TGCGCCAGCAGCCAAGATTCCCCTAGCGGTATTTACAATGAGCAGTTCTTC
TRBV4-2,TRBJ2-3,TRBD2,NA,CASSPRRGDRDTQYF,TGTGCCAGCAGCCCCCGGCGGGGGGATCGGGATACGCAGTATTTT
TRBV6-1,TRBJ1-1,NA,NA,CASGIQGSPEAFF,TGTGCCAGCGGCATTCAGGGGAGCCCTGAAGCTTTCTTT
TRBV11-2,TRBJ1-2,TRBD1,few,CASSEYRGQGYGYTF,TGTGCCAGCAGCGAATACAGGGGGCAGGGCTATGGCTACACCTTC
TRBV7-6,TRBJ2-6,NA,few,CASSLRGGASGANVLTF,TGTGCCAGCAGCCTAAGGGGTGGGGCATCTGGGGCCAACGTCCTGACTTTC
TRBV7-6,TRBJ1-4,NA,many,CASSPRGLNEKLFF,TGTGCCAGCAGCCCCCGGGGTTTAAATGAAAAACTGTTTTTT
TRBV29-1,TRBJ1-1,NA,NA,CSVRFSGLNTEAFF,TGCAGCGTCCGATTTTCAGGGCTGAACACTGAAGCTTTCTTT
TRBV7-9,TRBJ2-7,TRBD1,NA,CASSRPTGVLTYEQYF,TGTGCCAGCAGCCGACCTACAGGGGTTCTTACCTACGAGCAGTACTTC
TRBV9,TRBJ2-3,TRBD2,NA,CASSVGTSSDTQYF,TGTGCCAGCAGCGTAGGGACTAGCTCAGATACGCAGTATTTT
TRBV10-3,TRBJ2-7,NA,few,CAISDYAYEQYF,TGTGCCATCAGTGATTACGCCTACGAGCAGTACTTC
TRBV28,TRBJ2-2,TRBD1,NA,CASRGGTGYTGELFF,TGTGCCAGCAGAGGGGGGACAGGCTACACCGGGGAGCTGTTTTTT
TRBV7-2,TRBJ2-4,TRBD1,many,CASSFHGTGKNIQYF,TGTGCCAGCAGCTTCCATGGGACAGGGAAAAACATTCAGTACTTC
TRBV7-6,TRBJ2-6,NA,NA,CASSSVGIWANVLTF,TGTGCCAGCAGCTCTGTCGGAATCTGGGCCAACGTCCTGACTTTC
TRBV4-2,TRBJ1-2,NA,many,CASSQEAGDGYTF,TGTGCCAGCAGCCAAGAGGCCGGTGATGGCTACACCTTC
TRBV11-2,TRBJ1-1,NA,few,CASSPSPQFTDTEAFF,TGTGCCAGCAGCCCTAGCCCCCAGTTTACGGACACTGAAGCTTTCTTT
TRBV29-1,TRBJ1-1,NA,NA,CRVEGRADTEAFF,TGCAGAGTCGAGGGGAGAGCGGACACTGAAGCTTTCTTT
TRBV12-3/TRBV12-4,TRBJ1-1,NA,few,CASSERGSNTEAFF,TGTGCCAGCAGCGAAAGGGGATCGAACACTGAAGCTTTCTTT
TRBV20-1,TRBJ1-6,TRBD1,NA,CSASRQGTYNSPLHF,TGCAGTGCTAGCCGACAGGGAACCTATAATTCACCCCTCCACTTT
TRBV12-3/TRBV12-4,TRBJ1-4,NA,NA,CARTDRERSSENLFF,TGTGCCAGAACGGACCGGGAAAGGTCTTCTGAAAACCTGTTTTTT
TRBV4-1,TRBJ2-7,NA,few,CASSQVINRADYEQYF,TGCGCCAGCAGCCAAGTTATCAACAGGGCGGATTACGAGCAGTACTTC
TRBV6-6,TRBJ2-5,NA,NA,CASSYPMGKTQYF,TGTGCCAGCAGTTACCCAATGGGAAAGACCCAGTACTTC
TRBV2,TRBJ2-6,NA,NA,CASREQSSGANVLTF,TGTGCCAGCAGGGAACAGAGCTCTGGGGCCAACGTCCTGACTTTC
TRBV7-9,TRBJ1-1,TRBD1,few,CASSLSGGEISEAFF,TGTGCCAGCAGCTTATCAGGGGGCGAGATCTCTGAAGCTTTCTTT
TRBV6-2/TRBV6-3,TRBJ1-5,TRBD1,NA,CASSTGTGRQPQHF,TGTGCCAGCAGCACCGGGACAGGGAGACAGCCCCAGCATTTT
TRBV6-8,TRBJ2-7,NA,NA,CASSYGVPTLGEQYF,TGTGCCAGCAGTTACGGTGTTCCTACTCTCGGCGAGCAGTACTTC
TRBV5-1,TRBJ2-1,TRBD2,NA,CASSLVGGGPTEQCF,TGCGCCAGCAGCTTAGTCGGCGGGGGGCCGACTGAGCAGTGCTTC
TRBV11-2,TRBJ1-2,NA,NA,CASSLGRWEGGYGYTF,TGTGCCAGCAGCTTAGGTCGTTGGGAAGGCGGCTATGGCTACACCTTC
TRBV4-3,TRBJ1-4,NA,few,CASSLGGIEKLFF,TGCGCCAGCAGCCTAGGGGGGATTGAAAAACTGTTTTTT
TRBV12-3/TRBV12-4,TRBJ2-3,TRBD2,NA,CASSRAGGRTDTQYF,TGTGCCAGCAGTCGAGCGGGGGGGCGCACAGATACGCAGTATTTT
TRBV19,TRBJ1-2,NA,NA,CASKGTSKDGYTF,TGTGCCAGTAAGGGCACTTCAAAGGATGGCTACACCTTC
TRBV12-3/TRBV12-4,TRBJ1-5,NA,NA,CASSTQQGLGQPQHF,TGTGCCAGCAGTACTCAGCAGGGGTTGGGTCAGCCCCAGCATTTT
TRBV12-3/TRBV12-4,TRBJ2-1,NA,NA,CASSPPLPNEQFF,TGTGCCAGCAGCCCCCCCCTCCCCAATGAGCAGTTCTTC
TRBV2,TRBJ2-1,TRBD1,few,CASSHDRGKSIEQFF,TGTGCCAGCAGCCATGACAGGGGAAAGAGCATCGAGCAGTTCTTC